This entry describes one TCR beta chain. What it recognizes is unknown. This specimen comes from a study of human T cells and chemical hapten exposure. The CDR3 is made up of 14 amino acids. V was shortened by 3 bases and J by 10 bases, with 18 bases between the two germline ends. Germline CDR1 is LGHDT and CDR2 is YNNKEL (reference sequence). Original data processing: Samples had a median of approximately 89,000 TCRs, ranging 23,224 to 690,600. One entry per CDR3 protein, called by TCRdb with MiXCR from the RACE reads. The V and J calls and clone size come from TCRdb's table, not from the authors' own analysis. There are roughly 120,000 distinct CDR3 sequences in the sample; roughly 12% occur only once, and approximately 2.6% lies in the top ten. Study-level findings and limits: Among TCRs, those above 1 in 1000 frequency were unaffected by DPC sensitization. Relative to control repertoires, expanded TCRs gave rise to significantly more large CDR3 similarity clusters.

Time point noted: pre-sensitization, week 0. Treatment of the sample: therapeutic diphenylcyclopropenone sensitization with weekly scalp DPC. The sequences come from whole blood, collected in connection with sensitization to the hapten diphenylcyclopropenone (DPC). This receptor was taken from a woman under 30 with alopecia areata. Some clones in this sample may be carry-over from other donors' samples. The rearrangement links TRBV3-1 to TRBJ1-1; D is perhaps TRBD1 (6 bases). This CDR3 reads CASSHTNREVRAFF. The CDR3 coding sequence is TGTGCCAGCAGCCATACAAACAGGGAGGTTAGAGCTTTCTTT.